This TCR beta chain was found in a study of blood T cell repertoires in COVID-19. About the research overall: Samples representing acute and convalescent COVID-19 were sourced from the United States, Italy and Spain.

As processed by the authors: Reference gene primer amplification yielded estimated nucleated cell counts. The data were produced by immunoSEQ multiplex PCR, yet TCRdb's version contains in-frame clones alone and is incomplete. The D gene and trimming were derived from the DNA, and the V and J assignments and clone size from that table. Among around 260,000 clones listed, 89% were seen once. The CDR3 has 14 residues. Germline assignment: CDR1 LGHDT and CDR2 YNNKEL (reference sequence). V was shortened by 4 bases and J by 0 bases, with 7 bases between the two germline ends. Sequencing was performed on peripheral blood. The receptor was derived from a woman aged 35 to 49 who had recovered from COVID-19. The chain links TRBV3-1 (or the pseudogene TRBV3-2) to TRBJ2-1; D is possibly TRBD1 (5 bases). CDR3 sequence: CASSPTGSYNEQFF. The CDR3, as DNA: TGTGCCAGCAGCCCTACAGGCTCCTACAATGAGCAGTTCTTC.